This TCR beta chain was profiled in a study of T cell responses to AZD1222 COVID-19 vaccine. Background on the study: Analyses pooled second doses at about 4 or about 12 weeks. Study-wide results and caveats: After the peak T cell response, and only then, were repertoires sampled. At baseline, seropositivity was found in only six or seven AZD1222 recipients.

Worth noting for this clone: The antigen remains unidentified.

Trimming took 2 bases from V and 0 from J, leaving 11 bases between them. The germline V gene has CDR1 MDHEN and CDR2 SYDVKM. The CDR3 is made up of 16 amino acids. Only in-frame clones appear in the TCRdb table, and some are missing; sequencing was by immunoSEQ multiplex PCR. The data contain some 130,000 clones, around 84% of them singletons. The J gene is TRBJ1-3, the V gene TRBV28; D call uncertain. Sequenced material: peripheral blood, taken on day 0 of AZD1222 vaccination. This sequence was found in an adult in good health. The CDR3 reads CASSLAVSISGNTIYF. The CDR3 DNA follows: TGTGCCAGCAGTTTAGCCGTGTCGATCTCTGGAAACACCATATATTTT.